This T cell receptor beta chain was identified in a study of blood T cell repertoires in COVID-19. The CDR3 is 16 residues long. Looked up from germline, CDR1 is SNHLY and CDR2 is FYNNEI. Trimming removed 6 bases at V and 8 bases at J, with 22 bases between. Produced via immunoSEQ multiplex PCR; TCRdb's table is partial and in-frame only. Of over 40,000 clones in the sample, approximately 86% were seen once. Sequences were obtained from peripheral blood. The chain employs TRBV2 and TRBJ1-4, with D unresolved. The source of this sequence is a woman older than 75 with acute or convalescent COVID-19. CDR3 nucleotide sequence: TGTGCCAGCAGCGACCCCCTTTACAGAGTTGGAGAAAAACTGTTTTTT. Encoded protein: CASSDPLYRVGEKLFF.